This TCR beta chain appears in the sequencing data of a study of neurological immune-mediated disorders. Findings and caveats of the study: TCR clonal expansion peaked in HTLV-1-associated myelopathy patients and was lowest in multiple sclerosis patients.

V shed 2 bases, J shed 0 bases, and the junction held 8 bases outside the gene matches. The CDR3 is made up of 19 amino acids. Germline V gene data show CDR1 as SGHDT and CDR2 as YYEEEE. With respect to this clonotype: The antigen is undetermined.

A 10-nucleotide random UMI tagged transcripts in template-switch 5'RACE cDNA synthesis. TCRdb used MiXCR to reprocess the 5' RACE reads, holding one entry per CDR3 protein. Seen here are tens of thousands of distinct CDR3 sequences, 9% to 12% observed once, and the top ten hold around 20%. The sequence came from a woman between 40 and 55 years old with HTLV-1-associated myelopathy (HAM/TSP). Sequencing input: PBMCs. This chain joins TRBV5-6 and TRBJ2-5; 15 nucleotides line up with TRBD2. The CDR3 bases are TGTGCCAGCAGCTTTTTTTGGACTAGCGGGGGGGCCGACCAAGAGACCCAGTACTTC. Encoded protein: CASSFFWTSGGADQETQYF.